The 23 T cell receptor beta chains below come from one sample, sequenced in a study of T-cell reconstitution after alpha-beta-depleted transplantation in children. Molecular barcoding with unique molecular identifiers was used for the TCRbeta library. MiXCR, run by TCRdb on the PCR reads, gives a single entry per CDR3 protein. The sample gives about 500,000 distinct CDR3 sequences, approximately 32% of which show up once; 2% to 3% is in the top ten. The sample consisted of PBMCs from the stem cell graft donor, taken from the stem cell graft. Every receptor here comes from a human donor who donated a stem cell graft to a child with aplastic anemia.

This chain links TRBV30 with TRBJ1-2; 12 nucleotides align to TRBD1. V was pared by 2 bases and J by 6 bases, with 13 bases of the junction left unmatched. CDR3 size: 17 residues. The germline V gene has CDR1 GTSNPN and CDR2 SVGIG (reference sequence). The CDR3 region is CAWSPRDRGRVGHGYTF. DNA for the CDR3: TGTGCCTGGAGTCCTCGGGACAGGGGGCGCGTCGGACATGGCTACACCTTC.

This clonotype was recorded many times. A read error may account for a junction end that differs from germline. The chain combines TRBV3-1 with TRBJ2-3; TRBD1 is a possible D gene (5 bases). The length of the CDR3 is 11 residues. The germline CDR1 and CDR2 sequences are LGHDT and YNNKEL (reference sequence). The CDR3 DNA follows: TGCGCCAGCTCACAGGCGGATACGCAGTATTTT. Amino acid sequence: CASSQADTQYF.

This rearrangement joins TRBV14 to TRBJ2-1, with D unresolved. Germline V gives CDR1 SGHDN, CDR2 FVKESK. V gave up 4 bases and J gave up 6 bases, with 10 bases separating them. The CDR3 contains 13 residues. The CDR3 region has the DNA TGTGCCAGCAGCCGGACCCAACTCAATGAGCAGTTCTTC. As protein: CASSRTQLNEQFF.

CDR3 loop: CAISDTGPPGYTF. In nucleotides, the CDR3 is TGTGCCATCAGTGATACGGGACCTCCTGGCTACACCTTC. This rearrangement joins TRBV10-3 to TRBJ1-2, with D possibly matching TRBD1 (5 bases). Trimming pared 3 bases from V and 7 bases from J, leaving 12 bases between. CDR3 length: 13 amino acids. CDR1 is ENHRY and CDR2 is SYGVKD in the germline V gene.

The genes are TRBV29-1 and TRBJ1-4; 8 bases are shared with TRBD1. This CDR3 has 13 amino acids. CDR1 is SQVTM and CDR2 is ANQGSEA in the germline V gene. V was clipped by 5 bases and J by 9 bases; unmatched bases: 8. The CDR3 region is CSVLDRDGKKLFF. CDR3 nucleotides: TGCAGCGTTCTGGACAGGGATGGGAAAAAACTGTTTTTT.

DNA for the CDR3: TGTGCCAGCAGCCAAGATGCTGCTACTTACGAGCAGTACTTC. This sequence encodes CASSQDAATYEQYF. The chain joins TRBV4-2 to TRBJ2-7; no clear D. This CDR3 is built from 14 residues. The V end was cut by 0 bases, the J end by 4 bases, with 10 bases between. Per the germline V gene, CDR1 is LGHNA and CDR2 is YNFKEQ.

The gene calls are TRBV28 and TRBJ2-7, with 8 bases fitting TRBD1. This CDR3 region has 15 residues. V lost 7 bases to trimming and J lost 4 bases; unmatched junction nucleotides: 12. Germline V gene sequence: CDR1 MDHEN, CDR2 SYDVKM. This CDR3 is CASTQSGGRVYEQYF. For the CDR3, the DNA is TGTGCCAGCACCCAATCAGGGGGCCGAGTTTACGAGCAGTACTTC.

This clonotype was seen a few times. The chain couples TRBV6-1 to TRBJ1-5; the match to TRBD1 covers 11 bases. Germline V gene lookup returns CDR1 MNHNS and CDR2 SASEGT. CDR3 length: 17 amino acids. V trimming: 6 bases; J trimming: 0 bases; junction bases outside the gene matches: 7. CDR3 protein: CASRRTGGADSNQPQHF. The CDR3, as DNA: TGTGCCAGCAGACGGACAGGGGGCGCAGATAGCAATCAGCCCCAGCATTTT.

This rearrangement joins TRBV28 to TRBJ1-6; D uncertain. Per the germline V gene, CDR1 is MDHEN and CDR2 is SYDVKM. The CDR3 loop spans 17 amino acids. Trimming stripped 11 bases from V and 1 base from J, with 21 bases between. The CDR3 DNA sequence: TGTGCCGCTCAGGATGGCCCCCAAGCTTCCTATAATTCACCCCTCCACTTT. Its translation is CAAQDGPQASYNSPLHF.

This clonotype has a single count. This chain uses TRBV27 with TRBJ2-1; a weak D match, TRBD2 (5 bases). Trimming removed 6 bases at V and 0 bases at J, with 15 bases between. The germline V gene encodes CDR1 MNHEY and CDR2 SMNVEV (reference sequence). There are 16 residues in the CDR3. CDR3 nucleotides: TGTGCCAGCAGATACACCGGGGATAGCTCCTACAATGAGCAGTTCTTC. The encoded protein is CASRYTGDSSYNEQFF.

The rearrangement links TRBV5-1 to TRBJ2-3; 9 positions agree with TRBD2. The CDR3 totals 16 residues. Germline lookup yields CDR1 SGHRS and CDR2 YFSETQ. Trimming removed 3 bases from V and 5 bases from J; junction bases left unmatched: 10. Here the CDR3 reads CASSSSLAGIGDTQYF. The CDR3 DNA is TGCGCCAGCAGCTCGTCCCTAGCGGGAATCGGAGATACGCAGTATTTT. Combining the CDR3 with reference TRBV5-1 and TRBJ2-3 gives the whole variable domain KAGVTQTPRYLIKTRGQQVTLSCSPISGHRSVSWYQQTPGQGLQFLFEYFSETQRNKGNFPGRFSGRQFSNSRSEMNVSTLELGDSALYLCASSSSLAGIGDTQYFGPGTRLTVL.

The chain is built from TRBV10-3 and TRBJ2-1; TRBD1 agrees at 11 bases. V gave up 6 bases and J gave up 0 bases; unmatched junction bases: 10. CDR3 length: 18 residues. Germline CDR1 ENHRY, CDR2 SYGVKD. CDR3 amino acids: CAISPRDRGGDSYNEQFF. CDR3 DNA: TGTGCCATCAGCCCCCGGGACAGGGGGGGGGACTCCTACAATGAGCAGTTCTTC.

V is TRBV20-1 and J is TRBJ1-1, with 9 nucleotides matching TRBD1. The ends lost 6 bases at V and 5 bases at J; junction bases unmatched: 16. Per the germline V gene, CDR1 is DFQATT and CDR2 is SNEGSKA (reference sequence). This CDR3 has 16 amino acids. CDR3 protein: CSAAGTGIRVRTEAFF. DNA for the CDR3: TGCAGTGCAGCCGGGACAGGGATTCGAGTGAGGACTGAAGCTTTCTTT.

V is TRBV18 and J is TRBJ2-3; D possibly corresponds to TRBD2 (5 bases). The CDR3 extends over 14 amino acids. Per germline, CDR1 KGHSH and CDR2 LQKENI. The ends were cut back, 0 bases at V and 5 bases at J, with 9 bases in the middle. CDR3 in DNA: TGTGCCAGCTCACCACCCCTAGCTCAAGATACGCAGTATTTT. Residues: CASSPPLAQDTQYF.

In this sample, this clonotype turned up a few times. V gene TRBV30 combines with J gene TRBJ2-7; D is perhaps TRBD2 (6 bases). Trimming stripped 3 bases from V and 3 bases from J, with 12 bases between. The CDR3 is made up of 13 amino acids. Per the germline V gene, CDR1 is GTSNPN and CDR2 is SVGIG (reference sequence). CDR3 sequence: CAWSRDSYYEQYV. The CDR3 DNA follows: TGTGCCTGGAGCAGGGACTCATACTACGAGCAGTACGTC.

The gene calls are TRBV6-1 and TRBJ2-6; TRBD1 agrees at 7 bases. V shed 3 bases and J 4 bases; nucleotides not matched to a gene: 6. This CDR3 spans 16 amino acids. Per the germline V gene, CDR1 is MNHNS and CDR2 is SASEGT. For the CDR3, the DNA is TGTGCCAGCAGTGACTTGACAGGGTCCGGGGCCAACGTCCTGACTTTC. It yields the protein CASSDLTGSGANVLTF.

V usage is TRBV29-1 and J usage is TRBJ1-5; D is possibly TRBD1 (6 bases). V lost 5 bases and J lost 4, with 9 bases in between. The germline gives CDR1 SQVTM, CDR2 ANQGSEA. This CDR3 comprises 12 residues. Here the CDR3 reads CSVSGANQPQHF. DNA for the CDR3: TGCAGCGTTTCAGGGGCAAATCAGCCCCAGCATTTT.

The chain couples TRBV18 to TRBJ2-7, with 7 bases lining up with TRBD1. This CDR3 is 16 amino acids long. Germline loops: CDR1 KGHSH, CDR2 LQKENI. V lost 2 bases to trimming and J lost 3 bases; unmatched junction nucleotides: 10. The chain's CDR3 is CASSPRPDRAVYEQYV. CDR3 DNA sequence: TGTGCCAGCTCACCAAGGCCCGACAGGGCGGTCTACGAGCAGTACGTC.

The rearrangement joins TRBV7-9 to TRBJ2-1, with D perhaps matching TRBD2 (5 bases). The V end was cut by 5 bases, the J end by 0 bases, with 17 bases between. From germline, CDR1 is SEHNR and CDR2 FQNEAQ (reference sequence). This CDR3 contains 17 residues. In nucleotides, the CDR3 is TGTGCCAGCAGCCTACAACAAGGGAGCCCCTCCTACAATGAGCAGTTCTTC. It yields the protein CASSLQQGSPSYNEQFF.

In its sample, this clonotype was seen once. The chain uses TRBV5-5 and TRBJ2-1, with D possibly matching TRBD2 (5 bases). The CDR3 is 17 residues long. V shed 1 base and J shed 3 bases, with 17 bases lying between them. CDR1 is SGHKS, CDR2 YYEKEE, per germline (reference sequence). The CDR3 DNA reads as TGTGCCAGCAGCTTGATTGTCCCCGGAGGCTTCTACAATGAGCAGTTCTTC. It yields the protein CASSLIVPGGFYNEQFF.

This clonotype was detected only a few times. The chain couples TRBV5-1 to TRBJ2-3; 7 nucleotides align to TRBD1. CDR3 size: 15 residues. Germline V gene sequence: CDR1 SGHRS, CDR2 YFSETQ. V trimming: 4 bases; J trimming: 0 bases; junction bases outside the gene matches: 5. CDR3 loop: CASSRDRASTDTQYF. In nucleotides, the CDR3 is TGCGCCAGCAGCCGAGACAGGGCTAGCACAGATACGCAGTATTTT.

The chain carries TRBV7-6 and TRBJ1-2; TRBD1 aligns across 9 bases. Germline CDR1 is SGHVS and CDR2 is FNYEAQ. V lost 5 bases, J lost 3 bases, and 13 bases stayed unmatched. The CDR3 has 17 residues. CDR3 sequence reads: CASSPNRGLVGDYGYTF. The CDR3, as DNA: TGTGCCAGCAGCCCTAACAGGGGGCTGGTTGGGGACTATGGCTACACCTTC.

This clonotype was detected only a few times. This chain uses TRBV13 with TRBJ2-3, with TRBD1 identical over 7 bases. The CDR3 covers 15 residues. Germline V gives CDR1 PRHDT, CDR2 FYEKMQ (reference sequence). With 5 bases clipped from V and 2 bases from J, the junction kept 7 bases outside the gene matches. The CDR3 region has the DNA TGTGCCAGCAGCCCCCAGACAGGGACCACAGATACGCAGTATTTT. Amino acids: CASSPQTGTTDTQYF. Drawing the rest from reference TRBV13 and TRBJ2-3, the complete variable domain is AAGVIQSPRHLIKEKRETATLKCYPIPRHDTVYWYQQGPGQDPQFLISFYEKMQSDKGSIPDRFSAQQFSDYHSELNMSSLELGDSALYFCASSPQTGTTDTQYFGPGTRLTVL.